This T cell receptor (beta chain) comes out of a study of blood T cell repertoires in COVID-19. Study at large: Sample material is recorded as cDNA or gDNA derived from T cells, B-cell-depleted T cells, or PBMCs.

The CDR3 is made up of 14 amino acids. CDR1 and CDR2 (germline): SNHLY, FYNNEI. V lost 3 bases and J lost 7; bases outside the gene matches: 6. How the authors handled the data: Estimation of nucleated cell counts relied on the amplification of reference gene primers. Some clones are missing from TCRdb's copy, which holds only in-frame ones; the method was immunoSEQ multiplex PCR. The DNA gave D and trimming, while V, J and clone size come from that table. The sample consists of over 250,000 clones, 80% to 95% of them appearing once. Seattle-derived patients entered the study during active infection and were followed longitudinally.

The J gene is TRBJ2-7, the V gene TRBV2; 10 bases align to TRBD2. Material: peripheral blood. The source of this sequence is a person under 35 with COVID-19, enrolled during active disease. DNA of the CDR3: TGTGCCAGCAGTGAGTTCGGGACTAGCGAGGAGCAGTACTTC. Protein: CASSEFGTSEEQYF.